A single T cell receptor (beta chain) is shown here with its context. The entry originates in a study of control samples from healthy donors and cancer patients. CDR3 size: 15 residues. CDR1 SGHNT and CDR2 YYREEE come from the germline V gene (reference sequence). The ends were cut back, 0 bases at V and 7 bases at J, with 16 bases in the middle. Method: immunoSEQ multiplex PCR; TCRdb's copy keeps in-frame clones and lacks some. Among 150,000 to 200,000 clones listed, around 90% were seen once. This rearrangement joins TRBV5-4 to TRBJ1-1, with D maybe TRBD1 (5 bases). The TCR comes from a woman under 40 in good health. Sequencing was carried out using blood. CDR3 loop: CASSLDGQGLDEAFF. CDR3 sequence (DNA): TGTGCCAGCAGCTTGGATGGTCAGGGACTTGATGAAGCTTTCTTT.